The clone carrying this TCR beta chain is deemed medium-sized. Antigen specificity is unknown. The sample belongs to a study of neurological immune-mediated disorders. Study-wide results and caveats: No CDR3 amino acid sequences recurred among expanded clones across subjects, suggesting private repertoires in all groups.

Where libraries were unsorted, they were derived from 2 million PBMCs stored at -80 degrees C. This CDR3 spans 14 amino acids. J was trimmed by 5 bases and V by 2 bases; bases with no gene match: 6. Germline V CDR1 and CDR2: MNHEY, SVGAGI. 5'RACE with 10-nucleotide random UMIs produced the cDNA. TCRdb passed the 5' RACE reads through MiXCR, listing each CDR3 protein once. The data contain roughly 30,000 distinct CDR3 sequences, under 8% of them seen just once; the ten biggest clones take up approximately 8.9%. The sample taken for sequencing was PBMCs. The gene calls are TRBV6-5 and TRBJ2-7, with TRBD2 identical over 7 bases. This clonotype was obtained from a woman in her 50s in good health. The CDR3: CASSYTPGRDEQYF. CDR3 sequence (DNA): TGTGCCAGCAGTTACACCCCTGGGAGGGACGAGCAGTACTTC.